The rows below give T cell receptor beta chains drawn from one sample of a study of T cell repertoires in cytomegalovirus infection. Via MiXCR, TCRdb re-called the reads, giving one row per CDR3 protein. The profile shows about 300,000 distinct CDR3 sequences, around 9.1% of them singletons. The sample taken for sequencing was PBMCs. The receptor source for this set is a human donor in good health (CMV status not recorded). Some clones in this sample may be carry-over from other donors' samples. Both conserved end residues are part of each CDR3. The D gene is left open where the match is weak. Clone size is stated in some rows and not others, as once, few, many or a class when expanded.

D: -; J: TRBJ2-1; size: many; V: TRBV7-9; CDR3: CASSYRGPLYNEQFF; DNA: TGTGCCAGCAGCTATCGGGGTCCCCTCTACAATGAGCAGTTCTTC
D: -; J: TRBJ1-1; size: many; V: TRBV18; CDR3: CASSPQRGGWTTEAFF; DNA: TGTGCCAGCTCACCGCAACGCGGGGGATGGACCACTGAAGCTTTCTTT
D: -; J: TRBJ2-2; size: many; V: TRBV6-2/TRBV6-3; CDR3: CASIGPWRNTGELFF; DNA: TGTGCCAGCATCGGACCGTGGAGGAACACCGGGGAGCTGTTTTTT
D: TRBD2; J: TRBJ2-3; size: few; V: TRBV28; CDR3: CASSLLAGGPSTDTQYF; DNA: TGTGCCAGCAGTTTACTAGCGGGGGGGCCCAGCACAGATACGCAGTATTTT
D: -; J: TRBJ1-1; size: -; V: TRBV24-1; CDR3: CATSDHPPPGRLNTEAFF; DNA: TGTGCCACCAGTGACCACCCCCCGCCGGGACGGCTGAACACTGAAGCTTTCTTT
D: -; J: TRBJ1-1; size: medium-sized; V: TRBV7-2; CDR3: CASSPLGVSLDTEAFF; DNA: TGTGCCAGCAGCCCCCTCGGCGTCAGCCTTGACACTGAAGCTTTCTTT
D: -; J: TRBJ1-2; size: many; V: TRBV12-5; CDR3: CASGPPGGFNYGYTF; DNA: TGTGCTAGTGGTCCCCCGGGGGGCTTTAACTATGGCTACACCTTC
D: -; J: TRBJ2-5; size: many; V: TRBV7-8; CDR3: CASSAPGTDQETQYF; DNA: TGTGCCAGCAGCGCGCCCGGGACTGACCAAGAGACCCAGTACTTC
D: -; J: TRBJ1-2; size: few; V: TRBV18; CDR3: CASSPGIRDGYTF; DNA: TGTGCCAGCTCACCCGGAATCAGAGATGGCTACACCTTC
D: -; J: TRBJ1-6; size: many; V: TRBV7-2; CDR3: CASSPTTGSNSPLHF; DNA: TGTGCCAGCAGCCCCACGACAGGATCTAATTCACCCCTCCACTTT
D: -; J: TRBJ1-5; size: many; V: TRBV28; CDR3: CASSLSYSNQPQHF; DNA: TGTGCCAGCAGTTTGAGTTATAGCAATCAGCCCCAGCATTTT
D: TRBD1; J: TRBJ1-2; size: many; V: TRBV7-9; CDR3: CASSSTGVGYGYTF; DNA: TGTGCCAGCAGTTCGACAGGGGTGGGCTATGGCTACACCTTC
D: -; J: TRBJ1-1; size: many; V: TRBV7-2; CDR3: CASSPQRGGTEAFF; DNA: TGTGCCAGCAGCCCCCAGCGCGGGGGCACTGAAGCTTTCTTT
D: TRBD1; J: TRBJ1-2; size: many; V: TRBV2; CDR3: CASSEKQGSLYGYTF; DNA: TGTGCCAGCAGTGAAAAACAGGGGTCGTTATATGGCTACACCTTC
D: -; J: TRBJ1-2; size: few; V: TRBV28; CDR3: CASSGDLKDRNYGYTF; DNA: TGTGCCAGCAGCGGAGACCTGAAAGACCGTAACTATGGCTACACCTTC
D: TRBD1; J: TRBJ2-1; size: few; V: TRBV5-1; CDR3: CASSSGTGLYNEQFF; DNA: TGCGCCAGCAGCTCAGGGACAGGTCTCTACAATGAGCAGTTCTTC
D: TRBD2; J: TRBJ2-1; size: many; V: TRBV28; CDR3: CASSPPGGDSPFAQFF; DNA: TGTGCCAGCAGCCCCCCGGGGGGGGACTCTCCTTTTGCGCAGTTCTTC
D: TRBD1; J: TRBJ2-5; size: once; V: TRBV5-6; CDR3: CASSLGGTEQETQYF; DNA: TGTGCCAGCAGCTTGGGGGGGACAGAACAAGAGACCCAGTACTTC
D: TRBD1; J: TRBJ1-6; size: few; V: TRBV6-2/TRBV6-3; CDR3: CASSPQGGTSPLHF; DNA: TGTGCCAGCAGTCCGCAGGGGGGGACTTCACCCCTCCACTTT
D: -; J: TRBJ2-2; size: many; V: TRBV11-2; CDR3: CASSLGQRAGELFF; DNA: TGTGCCAGCAGCTTGGGACAACGGGCCGGGGAGCTGTTTTTT
D: TRBD1; J: TRBJ2-2; size: few; V: TRBV20-1; CDR3: CSARAGTGGWRGGELFF; DNA: TGCAGTGCTAGGGCCGGGACAGGGGGTTGGAGGGGCGGGGAGCTGTTTTTT
D: -; J: TRBJ1-4; size: many; V: TRBV7-2; CDR3: CASSLRAPATNEKLFF; DNA: TGTGCCAGCAGCTTGAGAGCGCCGGCAACTAATGAAAAACTGTTTTTT
D: -; J: TRBJ2-5; size: -; V: TRBV5-1; CDR3: CASSLHQGRGETQYF; DNA: TGCGCCAGCAGCTTGCACCAGGGCCGGGGGGAGACCCAGTACTTC
D: -; J: TRBJ1-3; size: many; V: TRBV7-9; CDR3: CASSSLLQGSGNTIYF; DNA: TGTGCCAGCAGCTCACTTCTACAGGGATCTGGAAACACCATATATTTT
D: -; J: TRBJ1-1; size: many; V: TRBV28; CDR3: CASSFPGALGTEAFF; DNA: TGTGCCAGCAGTTTCCCGGGGGCTTTGGGCACTGAAGCTTTCTTT
D: -; J: TRBJ1-3; size: many; V: TRBV19; CDR3: CASQPAHRTFSGNTIYF; DNA: TGTGCCAGTCAACCCGCCCACAGGACTTTCTCTGGAAACACCATATATTTT